The 9 T cell receptor beta chains below come from one sample, sequenced in a study of cytomegalovirus exposure and HLA in healthy donors. The PCR used 60 Vbeta and 13 Jbeta primers. Data came from immunoSEQ multiplex PCR; TCRdb stores just in-frame clones and leaves some out. The sample shows about 160,000 clones, under 80% of them seen only once. What was sequenced was PBMCs. Source of these receptors: a woman aged 25 to 39 in good health and CMV-seronegative.

By proportion, this clone is medium-sized. CDR3 coding DNA: TGTGCCAGCAGCTTAACAGGGGCTGGGGCCAACGTCCTGACTTTC. Residues: CASSLTGAGANVLTF. The chain links TRBV5-6 to TRBJ2-6; 7 bases line up with TRBD1. CDR1 is SGHDT and CDR2 is YYEEEE in the germline V gene. The ends lost 2 bases at V and 2 bases at J; junction bases unmatched: 1. The CDR3 sequence is 15 residues long.

V usage is TRBV19 and J usage is TRBJ2-2; 9 nucleotides agree with TRBD1. This CDR3 has 17 residues. The germline gives CDR1 LNHDA, CDR2 SQIVND (reference sequence). The V and J ends lost 3 bases and 4 bases, in that order; junction bases with no gene match: 9. The CDR3 DNA reads as TGTGCCAGTAGTATCCCCGGACAGGGGTGGGGCACCGGGGAGCTGTTTTTT. It encodes CASSIPGQGWGTGELFF.

This sequence joins TRBV6-5 and TRBJ1-1, with D possibly being TRBD1 (5 bases). Trimming removed 6 bases at V and 7 bases at J, with 18 bases between. The germline gives CDR1 MNHEY, CDR2 SVGAGI. The CDR3 consists of 14 residues. The CDR3 is CASREGTGAFEAFF. DNA for the CDR3: TGTGCCAGCAGGGAAGGGACTGGTGCGTTTGAAGCTTTCTTT.

The chain recombines TRBV27 with TRBJ1-6; no clear D gene. The CDR3 has 13 residues. V was shortened by 0 bases and J by 7 bases, with 4 bases between the two germline ends. Germline CDR1 reads MNHEY; CDR2 reads SMNVEV (reference sequence). The CDR3 nucleotides are TGTGCCAGCAGTTTATCGGGCAATTCACCCCTCCACTTT. Amino acids: CASSLSGNSPLHF.

The chain links TRBV5-1 to TRBJ2-1; tentative D call: TRBD2 (6 bases). The V end lost 2 bases, the J end lost 5 bases, and 14 bases lay between the germline ends. The germline V gene has CDR1 SGHRS and CDR2 YFSETQ. The CDR3 contains 15 residues. Written as DNA, the CDR3 is TGCGCCAGCAGCTTAGGCCTGGGGGGAAACAATGAGCAGTTCTTC. Translation: CASSLGLGGNNEQFF. Combining the CDR3 with reference TRBV5-1 and TRBJ2-1 gives the whole variable domain KAGVTQTPRYLIKTRGQQVTLSCSPISGHRSVSWYQQTPGQGLQFLFEYFSETQRNKGNFPGRFSGRQFSNSRSEMNVSTLELGDSALYLCASSLGLGGNNEQFFGPGTRLTVL.

The chain employs TRBV11-1 and TRBJ1-3; D call uncertain. Germline CDR1 reads SGHAT; CDR2 reads FQDESV (reference sequence). The CDR3 is 14 amino acids. V lost 6 bases to trimming and J lost 0 bases, with 9 bases between them. This chain's CDR3 is CASRPDFSGNTIYF. The CDR3 DNA sequence: TGTGCCAGCAGACCGGACTTCTCTGGAAACACCATATATTTT. The variable domain in full, with the rest retrieved from reference TRBV11-1 and TRBJ1-3, is EAEVAQSPRYKITEKSQAVAFWCDPISGHATLYWYRQILGQGPELLVQFQDESVVDDSQLPKDRFSAERLKGVDSTLKIQPAELGDSAMYLCASRPDFSGNTIYFGEGSWLTVV.

This clone showed up just once. This chain joins TRBV5-5 and TRBJ2-2; possibly TRBD1 for D (5 bases). The CDR3 has 17 amino acids. The germline V and J ends were trimmed by 2 bases and 5 bases, with 19 bases remaining between them. The germline V gene has CDR1 SGHKS and CDR2 YYEKEE (reference sequence). CDR3 loop: CASSLQPQGSGTGELFF. The CDR3 DNA follows: TGTGCCAGCAGCTTACAGCCCCAGGGTAGTGGGACCGGGGAGCTGTTTTTT.

This chain links TRBV7-9 with TRBJ1-6, with D maybe TRBD1 (6 bases). The ends were cut back, 1 base at V and 9 bases at J, with 13 bases in the middle. This CDR3 comprises 15 residues. Germline CDR1 SEHNR, CDR2 FQNEAQ (reference sequence). In DNA form, the CDR3 reads TGTGCCAGCAGCTTAGTGGGGGGGCGGATTTCACCCCTCCACTTT. Protein: CASSLVGGRISPLHF.

The sample holds a few counts of this clone. The rearrangement joins TRBV6-5 to TRBJ1-6; the D is unclear. V dropped 2 bases and J dropped 0 bases, with 8 bases sitting between them. Germline assignment: CDR1 MNHEY and CDR2 SVGAGI. The CDR3 totals 16 residues. CDR3 protein: CASSYTRSSYNSPLHF. For the CDR3, the DNA is TGTGCCAGCAGTTACACCCGGAGCTCCTATAATTCACCCCTCCACTTT.